The 3 T cell receptor beta chains reported below all come from one sample, sequenced in a study of PD-1 blockade in classical Hodgkin lymphoma (dated by TCRdb to about 2020). Libraries came from the immunoSEQ multiplex PCR assay. TCRdb provides this immuneACCESS table in a form limited to in-frame rearrangements. Some clones are lacking; in checked studies, under half of them reflect an unresolved V gene, and why the rest are absent is not known. The sample contains fewer than 25,000 clones, 90% to 95% of them found a single time. The top ten clonotypes cover about 0.42% of the sample. Sample time point, as interpreted from the label and publication: newly diagnosed, previously untreated cHL patient sample. A Miltenyi CD4+ T cell isolation kit was used for magnetic negative selection to purify CD4+ T cells from thawed PBMCs. Sequencing was carried out using CD4+ T cells from blood. The receptors were sampled from a human donor with classical Hodgkin lymphoma.

This rearrangement joins TRBV30 to TRBJ2-4; no firm D call. The CDR3 totals 13 residues. Germline lookup yields CDR1 GTSNPN and CDR2 SVGIG (reference sequence). Trimming removed 3 bases at V and 0 bases at J, with 6 bases between. In nucleotides, the CDR3 is TGTGCCTGGAGAGCACGAGCCAAAAACATTCAGTACTTC. It encodes CAWRARAKNIQYF.

This chain uses TRBV5-4 with TRBJ2-7, with D possibly called TRBD1 or TRBD2 (6 bases each). In germline, CDR1 is SGHNT, CDR2 YYREEE (reference sequence). The CDR3 has 14 residues. V dropped 0 bases and J dropped 2 bases, with 9 bases sitting between them. The CDR3 here is CASSLGGAPYEQYF. The CDR3 DNA sequence: TGTGCCAGCAGCTTGGGGGGGGCTCCCTACGAGCAGTACTTC.

The gene calls are TRBV6-6 and TRBJ2-7; D perhaps matches TRBD2 (7 bases). Trimming shortened V by 5 bases and J by 5 bases, and 19 bases separated the two germline ends. The CDR3 has 15 residues. CDR1 and CDR2 (germline): MNHNY, SVGAGI (reference sequence). The CDR3, as DNA: TGTGCCAGCAGTGCGGGCGGGCGGGGGCCAAACGAGCAGTACTTC. Translation gives CASSAGGRGPNEQYF.